This is a list of T cell receptor beta chains from one sample in a study of T cell responses to AZD1222 COVID-19 vaccine. Some clones are missing from TCRdb's copy, which holds only in-frame ones; the method was immunoSEQ multiplex PCR. The profile shows roughly 150,000 clones, over 75% of them singletons. Sequenced material: peripheral blood, taken on day 0 of AZD1222 vaccination. These receptors originate from an adult in good health. The CDR3 runs from the conserved cysteine through the conserved F or W.

v_gene	j_gene	CDR3aa
TRBV7-7	TRBJ2-4	CASSNPFRGAKNIQYF
TRBV5-1	TRBJ2-7	CASRDPVGHEQYF
TRBV10-3	TRBJ2-5	CAISGLQGQETQYF
TRBV9	TRBJ1-1	CASSTDEAFF
TRBV7-9	TRBJ1-4	CASSNLWSGAQGEKLFF
TRBV19	TRBJ1-5	CASSIGRLSNQPQHF
TRBV18	TRBJ2-7	CASSPTVAGGPGAISEQYF
TRBV5-8	TRBJ2-1	CASSVSFNEQFF
TRBV6-2/TRBV6-3	TRBJ1-2	CASSRDLWDRMGLRGGYTF
TRBV4-1	TRBJ1-2	CASSQVTFFGTGGYGYTF
TRBV29-1	TRBJ1-2	CSAGGQGAGYTF